These T cell receptor beta chains were read from a single sample in a study of early T cells in non-severe SARS-CoV-2 infection. TCRdb ran MiXCR on the 5' RACE reads and lists one entry per CDR3 protein. The table has tens of thousands of distinct CDR3 sequences, 9.5% to 15% seen once; the top ten hold 4% to 4.5%. This material consisted of whole blood, taken at baseline. The receptor source for this set is an adult who was a healthcare worker with PCR-confirmed SARS-CoV-2 infection or an uninfected control (not recorded which). Both conserved end residues are part of each CDR3. D genes are given only for firm matches. The size of a clone is reported for some rows only, either as once, few or many, or as a class for expanded clones.

D	V	J	size	CDR3
-	TRBV19	TRBJ2-2	many	CATRGAGYNTGELFF
-	TRBV14	TRBJ2-1	-	CASSQGHNEQFF
TRBD1	TRBV4-2	TRBJ2-7	-	CASSQDSWNRGGKYEQYF
-	TRBV28	TRBJ2-2	many	CASSFRQKNTGELFF
-	TRBV9	TRBJ1-3	-	CASSVNGVSEGPGNTIYF
TRBD2	TRBV5-4	TRBJ2-1	-	CASSLAGVGRNEQFF
-	TRBV27	TRBJ1-6	few	CASSLNPFGTMNSPLHF
-	TRBV29-1	TRBJ1-2	-	CSVELGYGYTF
-	TRBV12-3/TRBV12-4	TRBJ2-5	many	CASSPNSQETQYF
-	TRBV4-2	TRBJ2-1	few	CASSQESASFDEQFF
TRBD1	TRBV29-1	TRBJ1-2	many	CSAGQGEDYGYTF
-	TRBV5-5	TRBJ1-1	few	CASSLPGPNTEAFF
TRBD2	TRBV29-1	TRBJ2-3	few	CSVEGASGLTDTQYF
-	TRBV29-1	TRBJ2-7	many	CSVVTGMSNEQYF
-	TRBV7-6	TRBJ2-3	few	CASSSGFLDFAQYF
TRBD1	TRBV20-1	TRBJ1-1	few	CSACNRDSLEAFF
TRBD2	TRBV18	TRBJ2-3	few	CASSPRLSGRAADTQYF
TRBD2	TRBV2	TRBJ2-1	few	CASRGLAGANEQFF
TRBD1	TRBV2	TRBJ2-6	-	CASRQGPRFGANVLTF
-	TRBV20-1	TRBJ2-7	few	CSARDFSESSYEQYF
TRBD2	TRBV7-9	TRBJ2-7	few	CASSSPTRERGEYEQYF
-	TRBV7-9	TRBJ2-7	few	CASSLVRGALRYEQYF
TRBD2	TRBV19	TRBJ2-2	-	CATLTSGRAGELFF
-	TRBV2	TRBJ1-2	many	CASRWTGLDYGYTF
-	TRBV12-3/TRBV12-4	TRBJ1-1	-	CASQGYTEAFF
-	TRBV7-6	TRBJ2-1	-	CASSLWATEQFF
-	TRBV28	TRBJ1-1	few	CASSLMLGIENFF
-	TRBV11-3	TRBJ2-2	many	CASTWGTGSVGELFF
-	TRBV9	TRBJ2-1	-	CASSVEGGGFGNEQFF
-	TRBV29-1	TRBJ1-2	many	CSVMGGLDYGYTF
-	TRBV6-6	TRBJ1-2	many	CASSYPSSVAGYGYTF
-	TRBV28	TRBJ1-2	-	CASRPPPFYGYTF
-	TRBV20-1	TRBJ2-5	few	CSPSRRGETQYF
TRBD1	TRBV20-1	TRBJ2-5	many	CSASTVVGQGQETQYF
TRBD2	TRBV6-2/TRBV6-3	TRBJ2-7	few	CASSYSIRREGPSEQYF
-	TRBV7-6	TRBJ1-5	many	CASSLAPGISNQPQHF
TRBD2	TRBV18	TRBJ2-1	-	CASSPPWEGEQFF
-	TRBV7-9	TRBJ2-3	-	CASRQAHTDTQYF
TRBD2	TRBV7-7	TRBJ2-5	many	CAAGGQETQYF
TRBD1	TRBV5-4	TRBJ2-7	many	CASSRDRASYEQYF
TRBD2	TRBV6-1	TRBJ2-2	-	CAGKLAGGPGELFF
TRBD2	TRBV6-5	TRBJ2-2	many	CASRWSGATNTGELFF
TRBD1	TRBV6-6	TRBJ1-1	many	CASSGRTGGEAFF
-	TRBV14	TRBJ1-2	-	CASSPDVGANYGYTF
TRBD2	TRBV6-5	TRBJ2-2	few	CASGGTSGYGELFF
-	TRBV20-1	TRBJ2-2	few	CSALANRMAGELFF
TRBD1	TRBV10-3	TRBJ1-2	-	CAISRTGHGYTF
TRBD2	TRBV7-3	TRBJ2-2	-	CASSSRGVAGYTGELFF
-	TRBV12-3/TRBV12-4	TRBJ1-2	-	CASAREGNYGYTF
-	TRBV25-1	TRBJ1-2	few	CASRADTLPMGYTF
-	TRBV7-6	TRBJ2-7	many	CASSPQSPGPYEQYF
-	TRBV6-5	TRBJ1-3	-	CASSYRGPEGNTIYF
-	TRBV28	TRBJ1-1	-	CASSLSGLNTEAFF
-	TRBV11-3	TRBJ2-5	few	CASSFNLRVPRGETQYF
-	TRBV3-1	TRBJ1-3	many	CASSHSFEGNTIYF
-	TRBV28	TRBJ1-6	-	CASSPGPGGNSPLHF
TRBD2	TRBV15	TRBJ2-3	few	CATSRYSSGGLDTQYF
-	TRBV7-9	TRBJ1-5	-	CASSFSTTGVFNQPQHF
-	TRBV11-3	TRBJ2-7	-	CASSPTVGEQYF
TRBD2	TRBV24-1	TRBJ2-1	few	CATSGGQAGGTEQFF